Below, 20 T cell receptor beta chains from the same sample are listed, as sequenced in a study of CD8 T cells in Susac syndrome. Roughly 0.45 to 1 ug RNA was reverse transcribed with random hexamers. Using its own MiXCR run on the immunoSEQ multiplex PCR reads, TCRdb lists one record per CDR3 protein. The sample consists of about 160,000 distinct CDR3 sequences, 92% of them appearing once. Sample: CD4+ T cells from PBMCs. These receptors were obtained from a human donor in good health.

This sequence joins TRBV19 and TRBJ1-1, with D unclear. This CDR3 is 12 amino acids long. V lost 1 base and J 11 bases, leaving 11 bases between the germline ends. Looked up from germline, CDR1 is LNHDA and CDR2 is SQIVND (reference sequence). The CDR3 sequence is CASSIARRRAFF. As DNA, the CDR3 is TGTGCCAGTAGTATAGCCAGGAGGAGGGCTTTCTTT.

The chain has TRBV5-1 and TRBJ2-5; a weak D match, TRBD1 (6 bases). Trimming took off 2 bases at V and 3 bases at J, with 11 bases between the two ends. Germline CDR1 is SGHRS and CDR2 is YFSETQ. This CDR3 is 14 amino acids long. CDR3 nucleotide sequence: TGCGCCAGCAGCTTAACAGGGAGAGAAGAGACCCAGTACTTC. Its protein is CASSLTGREETQYF.

The chain links TRBV7-8 to TRBJ2-3; D is possibly TRBD2 (5 bases). Germline CDR1 SGHVS, CDR2 FQNEAQ. This CDR3 is built from 13 residues. V was shortened by 8 bases and J by 1 base, with 10 bases between the two germline ends. The CDR3 sequence: CASGRGGTDTQYF. The CDR3 coding sequence is TGTGCCAGCGGGAGAGGTGGCACAGATACGCAGTATTTT.

This clonotype came up a few times. This chain connects TRBV6-2 or TRBV6-3 to TRBJ1-2; D is possibly TRBD1 (5 bases). Deletions cut 5 bases from V and 6 bases from J, with 16 bases between. The germline V gene has CDR1 MNHEY and CDR2 SVGEGT. There are 14 residues in the CDR3. CDR3 region: CASSTGEGTHGYTF. Here the CDR3 DNA reads TGTGCCAGCAGTACCGGGGAGGGGACGCATGGCTACACCTTC.

This sequence joins TRBV20-1 and TRBJ1-5; TRBD1 is a possible D gene (5 bases). Germline-derived CDR1 and CDR2 are DFQATT and SNEGSKA (reference sequence). The V and J ends lost 4 bases and 4 bases respectively, with 11 bases between them. This CDR3 is built from 13 residues. In DNA, the CDR3 is TGCAGTGCTAACAGGAACTATAATCAGCCCCAGCATTTT. Protein product: CSANRNYNQPQHF.

This chain links TRBV7-3 with TRBJ2-7; D might be TRBD1 or TRBD2, each matching 5 bases. Deletions cut 4 bases from V and 6 bases from J, with 16 bases between. The CDR3 has 14 amino acids. Germline CDR1 is SGHTA and CDR2 is FQGTGA. CDR3 sequence (DNA): TGTGCCAGCAGCTCGCAGGGAATAGAGGGCGAGCAGTACTTC. It yields the protein CASSSQGIEGEQYF.

The chain combines TRBV5-5 with TRBJ1-6; no clear D gene. V was pared by 0 bases and J by 0 bases, with 7 bases between. The CDR3 is 16 amino acids. Looked up from germline, CDR1 is SGHKS and CDR2 is YYEKEE (reference sequence). DNA of the CDR3: TGTGCCAGCAGCTTGGATTATAGCTCCTATAATTCACCCCTCCACTTT. Amino acid sequence: CASSLDYSSYNSPLHF. The full variable domain, completed using reference TRBV5-5 and TRBJ1-6, is DAGVTQSPTHLIKTRGQQVTLRCSPISGHKSVSWYQQVLGQGPQFIFQYYEKEERGRGNFPDRFSARQFPNYSSELNVNALLLGDSALYLCASSLDYSSYNSPLHFGNGTRLTVT.

J is TRBJ2-2 and V is TRBV24-1; D perhaps matches TRBD1 (6 bases). Germline V gene data show CDR1 as KGHDR and CDR2 as SFDVKD. This CDR3 has 16 amino acids. Between the trimmed V and J ends, which lost 5 bases and 3 bases, there was a span of 15 bases. CDR3 residues: CATSARGQGYTGELFF. The CDR3 bases are TGTGCCACCAGTGCCCGAGGGCAGGGGTACACCGGGGAGCTGTTTTTT.

This chain links TRBV6-2 or TRBV6-3 with TRBJ1-1; D not certain. In germline, CDR1 is MNHEY, CDR2 SVGEGT. V was cut by 7 bases and J by 0 bases, with 12 bases left in between. CDR3 size: 14 residues. The CDR3 sequence is CASIGAGMNTEAFF. Here the CDR3 DNA reads TGTGCCAGCATTGGCGCCGGAATGAACACTGAAGCTTTCTTT.

This clonotype was seen only once. V usage is TRBV4-2 and J usage is TRBJ2-2; TRBD2 matches at 9 bases. With 0 bases clipped from V and 7 bases from J, the junction kept 6 bases outside the gene matches. The CDR3 is 16 residues long. CDR1 is LGHNA and CDR2 is YNFKEQ in the germline V gene. CDR3 sequence: CASSQESSGNLGELFF. The CDR3 DNA reads as TGTGCCAGCAGCCAAGAGTCTAGCGGGAACCTCGGGGAGCTGTTTTTT.

This clonotype was counted once. The V gene is TRBV28, the J gene TRBJ1-1, with D tentatively TRBD1 (6 bases). Germline CDR1 MDHEN, CDR2 SYDVKM. V lost 5 bases to trimming and J lost 1 base, with 11 bases between them. The CDR3 is 14 amino acids. CDR3 coding DNA: TGTGCCAGCAGTACAGGGTCGGAGAACACTGAAGCTTTCTTT. This translates into CASSTGSENTEAFF.

DNA of the CDR3: TGTGCCAGCAGCACGGTCGTGGGGATCGAGCAGTACTTC. Translating it yields CASSTVVGIEQYF. The rearrangement joins TRBV11-2 to TRBJ2-7; no clear D gene. Germline-derived CDR1 and CDR2 are SGHAT and FQNNGV. The CDR3 is 13 amino acids. Trimming took off 5 bases at V and 6 bases at J, with 14 bases between the two ends.

This rearrangement joins TRBV7-2 to TRBJ1-1; D is ambiguous. CDR1 SGHTA and CDR2 FQGNSA come from the germline V gene. Deletions cut 5 bases from V and 0 bases from J, with 10 bases between. This CDR3 is built from 14 residues. For the CDR3, the DNA is TGTGCCAGCAGCCGGGCGCACATGAACACTGAAGCTTTCTTT. Translated, it gives CASSRAHMNTEAFF. Complete variable domain (other parts from reference TRBV7-2 and TRBJ1-1): GAGVSQSPSNKVTEKGKDVELRCDPISGHTALYWYRQSLGQGLEFLIYFQGNSAPDKSGLPSDRFSAERTGGSVSTLTIQRTQQEDSAVYLCASSRAHMNTEAFFGQGTRLTVV.

This clonotype has only one observation. The chain carries TRBV28 and TRBJ2-1; 7 nucleotides agree with TRBD2. This CDR3 comprises 14 residues. CDR1 is MDHEN, CDR2 SYDVKM, per germline. The junction had 8 bases not matched to a gene; V was cut back by 7 bases and J by 5 bases. The CDR3 DNA reads TGTGCCAGCATAGCGACGGGAGGTAACAATGAGCAGTTCTTC. This gives the protein CASIATGGNNEQFF.

The V call is TRBV10-3, the J call TRBJ1-2; D gene unclear. V shed 0 bases and J shed 0 bases, with 8 bases lying between them. The CDR3 length is 15 residues. Germline CDR1 reads ENHRY; CDR2 reads SYGVKD. Here the CDR3 reads CAISESPGANYGYTF. CDR3 nucleotides: TGTGCCATCAGTGAGTCGCCCGGAGCTAACTATGGCTACACCTTC.

The chain's CDR3 is CSPRPTSSDTQYF. The CDR3 DNA follows: TGCAGTCCCCGCCCCACTAGTTCAGATACGCAGTATTTT. The chain combines TRBV20-1 with TRBJ2-3; tentative D call: TRBD2 (5 bases). V gave up 8 bases and J gave up 4 bases, with 16 bases separating them. The CDR3 spans 13 residues. Germline V gives CDR1 DFQATT, CDR2 SNEGSKA (reference sequence).

This clonotype came up once. This chain connects TRBV18 to TRBJ1-2, with D possibly being TRBD1 (6 bases). The CDR3 is 11 residues long. Germline V gene data show CDR1 as KGHSH and CDR2 as LQKENI. V dropped 3 bases and J dropped 11 bases, with 10 bases sitting between them. The CDR3 nucleotides are TGTGCCAGCTCACCGACAGGCAGTTACACCTTC. The encoded protein is CASSPTGSYTF.

The chain carries TRBV19 and TRBJ2-7, with 8 bases fitting TRBD1. CDR3 length equals 18 residues. Germline assignment: CDR1 LNHDA and CDR2 SQIVND (reference sequence). J gave up 2 bases and V 5 bases, and 17 bases lay outside the gene matches. CDR3 coding DNA: TGTGCCAGTAGTTCAAACTCCGGCAGGGGGCAAAAACCCTACGAGCAGTACTTC. Its protein is CASSSNSGRGQKPYEQYF.

V usage is TRBV5-1 and J usage is TRBJ2-7; D call uncertain. V lost 4 bases, J lost 2 bases, and 10 bases lay in between. There are 13 residues in the CDR3. Germline CDR1 reads SGHRS; CDR2 reads YFSETQ. The CDR3 coding sequence is TGCGCCAGCAGCCCGACCAATACCTACGAGCAGTACTTC. Translated: CASSPTNTYEQYF. The full variable domain, completed using reference TRBV5-1 and TRBJ2-7, is KAGVTQTPRYLIKTRGQQVTLSCSPISGHRSVSWYQQTPGQGLQFLFEYFSETQRNKGNFPGRFSGRQFSNSRSEMNVSTLELGDSALYLCASSPTNTYEQYFGPGTRLTVT.

The chain has TRBV18 and TRBJ2-5; the D is unclear. CDR3 size: 13 residues. V was pared by 6 bases and J by 2 bases, with 10 bases between. CDR1 and CDR2 (germline): KGHSH, LQKENI. In nucleotides, the CDR3 is TGTGCCAGCTCGGCCGGGCTACAAGAGACCCAGTACTTC. Amino acids: CASSAGLQETQYF. The variable domain in full, with the rest retrieved from reference TRBV18 and TRBJ2-5, is NAGVMQNPRHLVRRRGQEARLRCSPMKGHSHVYWYRQLPEEGLKFMVYLQKENIIDESGMPKERFSAEFPKEGPSILRIQQVVRGDSAAYFCASSAGLQETQYFGPGTRLLVL.